This TCR beta chain was sequenced in a study of blood T cell repertoires in COVID-19. Across the study: Material from acute and convalescent COVID-19 was sourced from the United States, Italy and Spain. T cells, B-cell-depleted T cells, or PBMCs provided the cDNA or gDNA that served as material.

Participants were placed into cohorts based on the clinical history they reported. Two negative PCRs, clearance, or symptom resolution characterized the recovered Cohort 3 donors. This CDR3 comprises 14 residues. V shed 3 bases and J 5 bases; nucleotides not matched to a gene: 5. Germline V gives CDR1 MNHEY, CDR2 SMNVEV (reference sequence). Sequenced by immunoSEQ multiplex PCR; TCRdb stores in-frame clones only, minus some. Counted here are about 310,000 clones, 80% to 90% occurring once; the ten biggest clones make up less than 2.5%. The chain joins TRBV27 to TRBJ1-1; 8 bases are a match to TRBD1. This sequence originates from a man under 40 who had recovered from COVID-19. Sequencing was done on a sample of PBMCs or T cells enriched from blood (not recorded which). The CDR3 sequence is CASSLDRVGTEAFF. The CDR3 bases are TGTGCCAGCAGTTTGGACAGGGTGGGGACTGAAGCTTTCTTT.